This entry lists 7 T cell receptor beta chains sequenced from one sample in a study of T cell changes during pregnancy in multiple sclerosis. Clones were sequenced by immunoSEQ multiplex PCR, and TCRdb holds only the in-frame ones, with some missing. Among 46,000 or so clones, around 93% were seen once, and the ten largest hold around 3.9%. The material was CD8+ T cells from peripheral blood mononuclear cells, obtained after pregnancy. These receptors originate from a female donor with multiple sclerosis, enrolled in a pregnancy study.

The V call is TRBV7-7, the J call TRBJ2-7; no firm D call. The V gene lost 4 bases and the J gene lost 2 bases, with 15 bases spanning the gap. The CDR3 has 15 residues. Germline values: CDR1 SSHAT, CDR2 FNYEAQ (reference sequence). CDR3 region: CASSSGLTITYEQYF. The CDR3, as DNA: TGTGCCAGCAGCTCTGGTCTTACAATTACCTACGAGCAGTACTTC.

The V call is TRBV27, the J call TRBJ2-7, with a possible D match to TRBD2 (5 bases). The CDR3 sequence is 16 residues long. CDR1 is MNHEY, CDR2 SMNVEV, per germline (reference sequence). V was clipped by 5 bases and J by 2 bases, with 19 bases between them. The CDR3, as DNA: TGTGCCAGCAGTCTCGCGGGCCCAGCGAGAACCTACGAGCAGTACTTC. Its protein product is CASSLAGPARTYEQYF.

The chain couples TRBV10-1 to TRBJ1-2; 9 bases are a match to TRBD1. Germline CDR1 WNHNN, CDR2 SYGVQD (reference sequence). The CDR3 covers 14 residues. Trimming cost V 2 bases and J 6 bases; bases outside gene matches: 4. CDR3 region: CASSEPRTGDGYTF. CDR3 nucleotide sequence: TGCGCCAGCAGTGAGCCCCGGACAGGGGATGGCTACACCTTC.

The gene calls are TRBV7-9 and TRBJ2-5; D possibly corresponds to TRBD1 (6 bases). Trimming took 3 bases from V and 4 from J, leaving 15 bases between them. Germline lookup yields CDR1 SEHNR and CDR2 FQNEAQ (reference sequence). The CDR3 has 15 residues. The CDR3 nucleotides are TGTGCCAGCAGCTTTCCAGGGGCTGAGGGAGAGACCCAGTACTTC. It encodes CASSFPGAEGETQYF. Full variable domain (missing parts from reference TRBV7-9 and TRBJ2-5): DTGVSQNPRHKITKRGQNVTFRCDPISEHNRLYWYRQTLGQGPEFLTYFQNEAQLEKSRLLSDRFSAERPKGSFSTLEIQRTEQGDSAMYLCASSFPGAEGETQYFGPGTRLLVL.

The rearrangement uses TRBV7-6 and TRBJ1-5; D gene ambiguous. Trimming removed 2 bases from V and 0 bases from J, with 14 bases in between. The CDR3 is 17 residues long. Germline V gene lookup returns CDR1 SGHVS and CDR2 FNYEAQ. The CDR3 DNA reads TGTGCCAGCAGCTTATGGGCCAGTGGCGATAGCAATCAGCCCCAGCATTTT. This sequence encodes CASSLWASGDSNQPQHF.

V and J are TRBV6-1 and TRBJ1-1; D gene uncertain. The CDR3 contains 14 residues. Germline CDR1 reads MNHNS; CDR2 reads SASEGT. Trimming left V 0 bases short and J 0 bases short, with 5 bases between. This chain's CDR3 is CASSEAPMNTEAFF. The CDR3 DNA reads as TGTGCCAGCAGTGAAGCCCCAATGAACACTGAAGCTTTCTTT.

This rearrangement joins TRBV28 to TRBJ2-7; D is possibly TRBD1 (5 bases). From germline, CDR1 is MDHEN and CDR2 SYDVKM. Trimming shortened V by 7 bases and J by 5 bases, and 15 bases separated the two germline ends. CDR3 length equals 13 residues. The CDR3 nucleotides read TGTGCCAGCAATCCAGGGATCCCCCACGAGCAGTACTTC. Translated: CASNPGIPHEQYF.